The next 14 T cell receptor beta chains were all read from a single sample in a study of blood T cell repertoires in COVID-19. The table came from immunoSEQ multiplex PCR; TCRdb's copy has only in-frame clones and leaves some out. The profile shows over 250,000 clones, about 88% of them singletons. The source material was peripheral blood. The receptor source for this set is a woman aged 40 to 50 who had recovered from COVID-19.

The rearrangement uses TRBV4-3 and TRBJ1-4; 9 bases fit TRBD1. V gave up 1 base and J gave up 7 bases; unmatched junction bases: 4. The CDR3 has 15 amino acids. Germline V gene lookup returns CDR1 LGHNA and CDR2 YSLEER. CDR3 nucleotides: TGCGCCAGCAGCCAAGGGACAGGGGTGGGTGAAAAACTGTTTTTT. Protein product: CASSQGTGVGEKLFF.

The chain combines TRBV30 with TRBJ1-1, with a tentative D call TRBD1 (6 bases). Germline V gene data show CDR1 as GTSNPN and CDR2 as SVGIG (reference sequence). The CDR3 runs to 15 residues. V lost 2 bases and J 3 bases, leaving 16 bases between the germline ends. This chain's CDR3 is CAWSRSRKGDTEAFF. CDR3 DNA sequence: TGTGCCTGGAGTCGGTCTCGGAAGGGGGACACTGAAGCTTTCTTT. Using reference TRBV30 and TRBJ1-1 for the parts outside the CDR3, the full variable domain is SQTIHQWPATLVQPVGSPLSLECTVEGTSNPNLYWYRQAAGRGLQLLFYSVGIGQISSEVPQNLSASRPQDRQFILSSKKLLLSDSGFYLCAWSRSRKGDTEAFFGQGTRLTVV.

This rearrangement joins TRBV11-1 to TRBJ2-7; 8 positions match TRBD1. This CDR3 is 13 amino acids long. Germline V lookup: CDR1 SGHAT, CDR2 FQDESV (reference sequence). J gave up 5 bases and V 5 bases, and 5 bases lay outside the gene matches. CDR3 loop: CASSPDRGHEQYF. CDR3 bases: TGTGCCAGCAGCCCAGACAGGGGCCACGAGCAGTACTTC. Full variable domain (missing parts from reference TRBV11-1 and TRBJ2-7): EAEVAQSPRYKITEKSQAVAFWCDPISGHATLYWYRQILGQGPELLVQFQDESVVDDSQLPKDRFSAERLKGVDSTLKIQPAELGDSAMYLCASSPDRGHEQYFGPGTRLTVT.

This clone has just one count. This sequence joins TRBV10-3 and TRBJ1-5; TRBD1 might be the D (6 bases). The CDR3 is made up of 13 amino acids. Germline-derived CDR1 and CDR2 are ENHRY and SYGVKD. V was trimmed by 3 bases and J by 11 bases, leaving 14 bases between them. The CDR3 DNA sequence: TGTGCCATCAGTGACGAGGTAGGGGGTGCCCAGCATTTT. Amino acid sequence: CAISDEVGGAQHF.

The chain links TRBV29-1 to TRBJ1-2; D is perhaps TRBD1 (5 bases). This CDR3 contains 14 residues. V gave up 3 bases and J gave up 0 bases, with 11 bases separating them. CDR1 is SQVTM, CDR2 ANQGSEA, per germline. Here the CDR3 DNA reads TGCAGCGTTGACCCGCAAGGGGCTAACTATGGCTACACCTTC. Translating it yields CSVDPQGANYGYTF.

The V and J genes are TRBV7-3 and TRBJ2-7; TRBD2 matches at 9 bases. The CDR3 runs to 16 residues. The V and J ends lost 11 bases and 2 bases, in that order; junction bases with no gene match: 16. Looked up from germline, CDR1 is SGHTA and CDR2 is FQGTGA. CDR3 sequence (DNA): TGTGCCGCAACCGGCGAGCGGGAGGTGGGCCCCTACGAGCAGTACTTC. This codes for CAATGEREVGPYEQYF.

V usage is TRBV30 and J usage is TRBJ2-4; 7 bases align to TRBD1. Germline V gives CDR1 GTSNPN, CDR2 SVGIG (reference sequence). The CDR3 has 12 residues. With V trimmed by 5 bases and J by 7 bases, 5 bases remained unmatched. CDR3 protein: CAWGGQVNIQYF. Written as DNA, the CDR3 is TGTGCCTGGGGAGGACAGGTGAACATTCAGTACTTC. Combining the CDR3 with reference TRBV30 and TRBJ2-4 gives the whole variable domain SQTIHQWPATLVQPVGSPLSLECTVEGTSNPNLYWYRQAAGRGLQLLFYSVGIGQISSEVPQNLSASRPQDRQFILSSKKLLLSDSGFYLCAWGGQVNIQYFGAGTRLSVL.

This rearrangement joins TRBV4-3 to TRBJ1-2; D gene unclear. CDR3 length: 13 residues. The germline V gene has CDR1 LGHNA and CDR2 YSLEER. The V end was cut by 4 bases, the J end by 6 bases, with 12 bases between. DNA for the CDR3: TGCGCCAGCAGCCCGGCGCTGGGCGATGGCTACACCTTC. Residues: CASSPALGDGYTF.

The CDR3 is CASRGPSGELFF. The CDR3 DNA is TGTGCCAGCAGGGGGCCTTCCGGGGAGCTGTTTTTT. The V call is TRBV12-3 or TRBV12-4, the J call TRBJ2-2; maybe TRBD1 (5 bases). The CDR3 has 12 amino acids. Trimming shortened V by 6 bases and J by 6 bases, and 8 bases separated the two germline ends.

The chain employs TRBV7-9 and TRBJ2-5; 7 nucleotides line up with TRBD2. The CDR3 has 17 amino acids. The ends lost 5 bases at V and 1 base at J; junction bases unmatched: 13. CDR1 and CDR2 from the germline V gene are SEHNR and FQNEAQ (reference sequence). This chain's CDR3 is CASSPVGREPVQETQYF. The DNA for the CDR3 is TGTGCCAGCAGCCCGGTGGGGCGGGAGCCGGTCCAAGAGACCCAGTACTTC.

The chain recombines TRBV7-3 with TRBJ1-2, with 11 bases fitting TRBD1. Germline CDR1 and CDR2: SGHTA and FQGTGA. J lost 0 bases, V lost 5 bases, and 5 bases had no gene match. The CDR3 has 16 residues. The CDR3 DNA sequence: TGTGCCAGCAGCCCCGGGACAGGGGGAACTAACTATGGCTACACCTTC. This codes for CASSPGTGGTNYGYTF.

The chain employs TRBV5-3 and TRBJ2-7; 7 bases are shared with TRBD2. TRBV5-3 is classed as an ORF, of uncertain function. The V segment lost 3 bases and the J segment 2 bases; nucleotides outside the gene matches: 8. The length of the CDR3 is 15 residues. The CDR3 nucleotides read TGTGCCAGAAGCTCCGGTGGTAGCGGGCCCTACGAGCAGTACGTC. Its translation: CARSSGGSGPYEQYV.

This clone was recorded once. V and J are TRBV6-6 and TRBJ1-3; 7 bases fit TRBD1. The CDR3 loop spans 14 amino acids. The germline V gene has CDR1 MNHNY and CDR2 SVGAGI (reference sequence). The V gene end was trimmed by 2 bases and the J gene end by 7 bases; junction bases not matched to a gene: 5. Written as DNA, the CDR3 is TGTGCCAGCAGTTACGGAGACAGGGTCAACACCATATATTTT. Protein product: CASSYGDRVNTIYF.

V usage is TRBV29-1 and J usage is TRBJ2-7, with D possibly being TRBD1 (6 bases). Germline V lookup: CDR1 SQVTM, CDR2 ANQGSEA. The CDR3 totals 14 residues. V lost 8 bases and J lost 2, with 19 bases in between. CDR3: CSPAGAPGPYEQYV. DNA of the CDR3: TGCAGCCCCGCAGGGGCTCCCGGCCCCTACGAGCAGTACGTC.